Below, 5 T cell receptor beta chains from the same sample are listed, as sequenced in a study of blood T cells in healthy people across ages (dated by TCRdb to 2013 to 2016). The method behind the library was 5' RACE. Data came from an Illumina HiSeq 2500. The second PCR ran for roughly 7 to 11 cycles and used a J-beta primer mix along with a sample-barcoded 5' primer. The public reads were reanalyzed by TCRdb: fastp trimming at Q25, MiXCR alignment, in-frame beta chains only. Identical CDR3 proteins give one entry, which carries the most common genes and DNA. For this sample there are 550,000 to 600,000 distinct CDR3 sequences; 27% appear just once. Approximately 18% of the sample is taken by the ten largest. Sequenced: blood. The receptor set was obtained from a woman in her sixties or seventies in good health.

The CDR3 loop reads CASSPLAGDTQYF. The CDR3 bases are TGTGCCAGCAGCCCCCTAGCGGGGGATACGCAGTATTTT. The chain carries TRBV14 and TRBJ2-3, with 9 nucleotides matching TRBD2. The CDR3 is made up of 13 amino acids. The trim removed 4 bases at V and 6 bases at J, leaving 2 bases unmatched. CDR1 and CDR2 from the germline V gene are SGHDN and FVKESK.

V usage is TRBV20-1 and J usage is TRBJ1-4, with D perhaps TRBD1 (5 bases). Trimming took off 6 bases at V and 6 bases at J, with 23 bases between the two ends. This CDR3 has 16 residues. CDR1 and CDR2 (germline): DFQATT, SNEGSKA (reference sequence). This CDR3 reads CSASPADSAVHEKLFF. Written as DNA, the CDR3 is TGCAGTGCCTCTCCCGCTGACAGCGCGGTGCATGAAAAACTGTTTTTT.

V is TRBV5-1 and J is TRBJ2-1, with 13 bases fitting TRBD2. Germline CDR1 SGHRS, CDR2 YFSETQ. This CDR3 is built from 16 residues. Unmatched junction bases numbered 4, after V lost 5 bases and J lost 2 bases. This CDR3 is CASRSGLAGPYNEQFF. The CDR3 DNA follows: TGCGCCAGCAGATCGGGACTAGCGGGGCCCTACAATGAGCAGTTCTTC.

Regarding this clonotype: An end of the junction does not agree with germline; a read error may underlie this. V gene TRBV3-1 combines with J gene TRBJ1-1; TRBD1 is a possible D gene (5 bases). Per the germline V gene, CDR1 is LGHDT and CDR2 is YNNKEL (reference sequence). The CDR3 is made up of 15 amino acids. CDR3 sequence: CASTQGQGGRTEAFF. The CDR3 DNA follows: TGTGCCAGCACCCAAGGTCAGGGCGGGAGGACTGAAGCTTTCTTT.

This clonotype was seen more than once but under ten times. The V call is TRBV12-3 or TRBV12-4, the J call TRBJ1-2, with 9 bases aligning to TRBD1. CDR3 length: 13 residues. Trimming cost V 5 bases and J 7 bases; bases outside gene matches: 5. In DNA, the CDR3 is TGTGCCAGCAGTCCCGACAGGGGGGGTGGCTACACCTTC. Its translation: CASSPDRGGGYTF.